The present entry profiles one T cell receptor (beta chain) with its context. Its antigen is not known. This sample was taken from a study of T cells in narcolepsy. About the research overall: Healthy controls were enrolled alongside patients with narcolepsy type 1 or type 2.

Germline loops: CDR1 MNHNS, CDR2 SASEGT. Between the trimmed V and J ends, which lost 4 bases and 6 bases, there was a span of 13 bases. CDR3 length equals 13 residues. Study-level points and caveats: Autoreactive HCRT-specific and TRIB2-specific clonotypes were marked in same-patient CSF-versus-blood CD4+ comparisons.

The assay was immunoSEQ multiplex PCR, and TCRdb's table has in-frame clones only and misses some. Among about 24,000 clones listed, 50% to 65% were seen once. V is TRBV6-1 and J is TRBJ2-7, with D hard to call. The TCR comes from a human donor in good health. Sequencing used memory (CD45RA-) CD4+ T cells from blood. The CDR3 spells CASSVLTPGEQYF. CDR3 DNA: TGTGCCAGCAGTGTACTCACCCCGGGCGAGCAGTACTTC.